These T cell receptor beta chains were read from a single sample in a study of blood T cell repertoires in COVID-19. This table comes from immunoSEQ multiplex PCR, and its TCRdb copy is limited to in-frame clones, with some not included. The data contain about 100,000 clones, 70% to 80% of them singletons. Material for sequencing was peripheral blood. These receptors were obtained from an older woman with acute or convalescent COVID-19. The CDR3 runs from the conserved cysteine through the conserved F or W. Fields, in order: J gene, V gene, D gene, clone size, CDR3 protein, CDR3 DNA. The D gene is left open where the match is weak. Not every row has a clone size; where given, it reads once, few, many or a size class.

J: TRBJ2-1
V: TRBV10-3
D: TRBD2
size: many
CDR3: CAISDSGLVNYNEQFF
DNA: TGTGCCATCAGTGACTCAGGACTAGTGAACTACAATGAGCAGTTCTTC

J: TRBJ1-4
V: TRBV12-5
D: .
size: .
CDR3: CASGLVSYQSTNEKLFF
DNA: TGTGCTAGTGGTTTGGTATCGTATCAGTCCACTAATGAAAAACTGTTTTTT

J: TRBJ1-2
V: TRBV7-3
D: TRBD1
size: .
CDR3: CASSSSTGVGYTF
DNA: TGTGCCAGCAGCTCCTCCACAGGGGTTGGCTACACCTTC

J: TRBJ2-5
V: TRBV4-2
D: TRBD2
size: .
CDR3: CASIDLRGGTQYF
DNA: TGTGCCAGCATTGACTTACGGGGGGGGACCCAGTACTTC

J: TRBJ1-1
V: TRBV11-3
D: TRBD1
size: .
CDR3: CASSLDGTGATEAFF
DNA: TGTGCCAGCAGCTTAGATGGGACAGGAGCCACTGAAGCTTTCTTT

J: TRBJ1-2
V: TRBV21-1
D: .
size: .
CDR3: CASSRIITDGTNYGYTF
DNA: TGTGCCAGCAGCAGGATCATCACAGACGGAACTAACTATGGCTACACCTTC

J: TRBJ1-2
V: TRBV2
D: TRBD1
size: .
CDR3: CASSEAGTGAGYGYTF
DNA: TGTGCCAGCAGTGAAGCCGGGACAGGGGCTGGGTATGGCTACACCTTC

J: TRBJ1-3
V: TRBV7-9
D: .
size: .
CDR3: CASSLGLSGNTIYF
DNA: TGTGCCAGCAGCTTAGGTCTGTCTGGAAACACCATATATTTT

J: TRBJ2-1
V: TRBV5-6
D: .
size: .
CDR3: CASSLDGLPYNEQFF
DNA: TGTGCCAGCAGCTTGGACGGACTACCCTACAATGAGCAGTTCTTC

J: TRBJ2-7
V: TRBV30
D: .
size: few
CDR3: CAWSDSGREQYF
DNA: TGTGCCTGGAGTGATAGCGGCCGGGAGCAGTACTTC

J: TRBJ1-6
V: TRBV27
D: .
size: .
CDR3: CASSLGTQNSPLHF
DNA: TGTGCCAGCAGTTTAGGGACACAAAATTCACCCCTCCACTTT

J: TRBJ1-2
V: TRBV15
D: .
size: .
CDR3: CATSRDRQQGYGYTF
DNA: TGTGCCACCAGCAGAGATCGGCAGCAGGGCTATGGCTACACCTTC

J: TRBJ1-1
V: TRBV19
D: .
size: .
CDR3: CASSIVENTEAFF
DNA: TGTGCCAGTAGTATCGTAGAGAACACTGAAGCTTTCTTT

J: TRBJ1-4
V: TRBV19
D: TRBD1
size: .
CDR3: CASRTGTGGEKLFF
DNA: TGTGCCAGTCGGACCGGGACAGGGGGTGAAAAACTGTTTTTT

J: TRBJ2-3
V: TRBV4-1
D: .
size: .
CDR3: CASSQDPRGWGTDTQYF
DNA: TGCGCCAGCAGCCAAGATCCTCGGGGGTGGGGCACAGATACGCAGTATTTT

J: TRBJ1-2
V: TRBV24-1
D: .
size: .
CDR3: CATSEKQGNYGYTF
DNA: TGTGCCACCAGTGAGAAACAGGGTAACTATGGCTACACCTTC

J: TRBJ1-4
V: TRBV19
D: TRBD1
size: .
CDR3: CASSSVRTGGNEKLFF
DNA: TGTGCCAGTAGTAGCGTTCGGACAGGGGGTAATGAAAAACTGTTTTTT

J: TRBJ2-1
V: TRBV5-6
D: TRBD2
size: .
CDR3: CASRGRVTYNEQFF
DNA: TGTGCCAGCAGGGGGAGGGTGACCTACAATGAGCAGTTCTTC

J: TRBJ1-1
V: TRBV5-5
D: TRBD1
size: .
CDR3: CASSWGQGAGTEAFF
DNA: TGTGCCAGCAGCTGGGGACAGGGAGCAGGCACTGAAGCTTTCTTT